This TCR beta chain appears in the sequencing data of a study of blood T cell repertoires in COVID-19. On the study more broadly: Acute and convalescent COVID-19 specimens originated in the United States, Italy and Spain. Nucleic acid was either cDNA or gDNA, and it came from T cells, B-cell-depleted T cells, or PBMCs.

The germline V gene has CDR1 MGHRA and CDR2 YSYEKL. V lost 5 bases and J lost 4; bases outside the gene matches: 16. The CDR3 runs to 19 residues. Source study methods: Reference gene primer amplification gave nucleated cell count estimates. Measured with immunoSEQ multiplex PCR; TCRdb has only the in-frame clones, and not every one. V, J and clone size derive from that table, while D and trimming were established from the DNA sequence. This sample has about 70,000 clones, with 80% to 90% found just once. This receptor was obtained from a woman in her 70s with acute or convalescent COVID-19. The chain links TRBV4-1 to TRBJ2-5; 13 positions match TRBD2. The sample taken for sequencing was peripheral blood. CDR3 protein: CASSARTFRTSGSGETQYF. CDR3 nucleotides: TGCGCCAGCAGCGCCCGGACCTTCCGGACTAGCGGGAGCGGAGAGACCCAGTACTTC.